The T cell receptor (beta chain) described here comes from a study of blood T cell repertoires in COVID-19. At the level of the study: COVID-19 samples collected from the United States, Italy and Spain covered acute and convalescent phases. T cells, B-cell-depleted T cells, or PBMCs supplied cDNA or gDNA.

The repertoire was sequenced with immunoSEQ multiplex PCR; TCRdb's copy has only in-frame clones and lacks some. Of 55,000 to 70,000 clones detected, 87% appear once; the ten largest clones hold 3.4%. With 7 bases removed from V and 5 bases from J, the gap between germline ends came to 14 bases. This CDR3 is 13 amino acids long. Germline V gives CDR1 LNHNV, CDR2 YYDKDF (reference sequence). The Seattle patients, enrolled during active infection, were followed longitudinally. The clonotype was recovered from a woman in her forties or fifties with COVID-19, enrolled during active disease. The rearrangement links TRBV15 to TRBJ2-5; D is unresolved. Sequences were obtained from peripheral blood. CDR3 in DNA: TGTGCCACCACTCCAACGCCGGGTGAGACCCAGTACTTC. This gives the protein CATTPTPGETQYF.